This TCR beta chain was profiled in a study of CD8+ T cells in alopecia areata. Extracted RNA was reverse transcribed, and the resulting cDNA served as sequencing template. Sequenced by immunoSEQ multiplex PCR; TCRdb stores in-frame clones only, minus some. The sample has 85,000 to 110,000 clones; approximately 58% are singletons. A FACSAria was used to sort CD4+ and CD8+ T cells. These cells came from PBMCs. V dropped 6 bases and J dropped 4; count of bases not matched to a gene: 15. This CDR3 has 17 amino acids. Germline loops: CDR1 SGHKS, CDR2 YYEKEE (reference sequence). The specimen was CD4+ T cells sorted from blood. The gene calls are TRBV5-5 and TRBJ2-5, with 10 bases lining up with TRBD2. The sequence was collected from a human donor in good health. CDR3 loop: CASMARGLAGVRETQYF. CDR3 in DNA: TGTGCCAGCATGGCTCGCGGCCTAGCGGGGGTCAGAGAGACCCAGTACTTC.